This entry describes one TCR beta chain. Antigen: not known. This entry belongs to a study of cytomegalovirus exposure and HLA in healthy donors. The V gene's germline CDR1 is MNHNS and CDR2 SASEGT. The CDR3 sequence is 15 residues long. V gave up 4 bases and J gave up 8 bases; unmatched junction bases: 11. Whole-study results and caveats: Later work found that TCR association rates differed between HLA loci; DRB1 had the most and HLA-C the fewest. TCR beta V- and J-gene trimming, according to a later analysis, was linked to a missense DCLRE1C variant. In presence/absence analyses, roughly uniform sequencing depth across donors was assumed.

Amplification used 60 Vbeta primers and 13 Jbeta primers. Assay: immunoSEQ multiplex PCR; the TCRdb copy retains only in-frame clones and omits some. This table has tens of thousands of clones, over 65% appearing once. The rearrangement joins TRBV6-1 to TRBJ1-3; TRBD1 matches 7 bases. The source material was PBMCs. This clonotype originated in a man in his fifties or sixties in good health and CMV-seropositive. CDR3 protein: CASSALGQAVDTIYF. DNA for the CDR3: TGTGCCAGCAGTGCACTCGGACAGGCGGTTGACACCATATATTTT.